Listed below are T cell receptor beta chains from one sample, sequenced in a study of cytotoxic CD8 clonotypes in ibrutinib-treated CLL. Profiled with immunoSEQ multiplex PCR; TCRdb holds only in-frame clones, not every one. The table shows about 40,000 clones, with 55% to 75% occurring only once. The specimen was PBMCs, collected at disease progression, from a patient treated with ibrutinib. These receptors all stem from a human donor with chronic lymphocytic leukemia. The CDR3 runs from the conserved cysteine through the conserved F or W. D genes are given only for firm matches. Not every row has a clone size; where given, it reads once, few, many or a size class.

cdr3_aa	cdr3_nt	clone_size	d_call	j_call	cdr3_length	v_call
CASSLSGRAVTETQYF	TGTGCCAGCAGTTTGAGCGGGAGGGCCGTGACAGAGACCCAGTACTTC	NA	TRBD2	TRBJ2-5	16	TRBV28
CAWSVKGIYEQYF	TGTGCCTGGAGTGTCAAGGGGATCTACGAGCAGTACTTC	NA	NA	TRBJ2-7	13	TRBV30
CASSFPHEETQYF	TGTGCCAGCAGTTTCCCCCATGAAGAGACCCAGTACTTC	NA	NA	TRBJ2-5	13	TRBV6-6
CASGEPQSPLHF	TGTGCCAGCGGCGAACCACAGTCACCCCTCCACTTT	NA	NA	TRBJ1-6	12	TRBV6-5
CSAQRGTNQPQHF	TGCAGCGCCCAACGGGGTACCAATCAGCCCCAGCATTTT	NA	NA	TRBJ1-5	13	TRBV29-1
CAISGVPSGEETQYF	TGTGCCATCAGTGGAGTGCCTAGCGGGGAGGAGACCCAGTACTTC	NA	TRBD2	TRBJ2-5	15	TRBV10-3
CARSQREGQDTQYF	TGTGCCAGGAGCCAGCGGGAGGGCCAAGATACGCAGTATTTT	few	TRBD2	TRBJ2-3	14	TRBV2
CASGRDRSTDTQYF	TGTGCCAGCGGCCGGGACCGAAGCACAGATACGCAGTATTTT	NA	NA	TRBJ2-3	14	TRBV2
CASSPLGFDGYTF	TGTGCCAGCTCACCACTGGGATTCGATGGCTACACCTTC	NA	NA	TRBJ1-2	13	TRBV18
CASSEGSSYNEQFF	TGCGCCAGCAGCGAAGGAAGCTCCTACAATGAGCAGTTCTTC	NA	NA	TRBJ2-1	14	TRBV5-1
CASSLEGGTEAFF	TGTGCCAGCAGCTTAGAAGGGGGCACTGAAGCTTTCTTT	NA	NA	TRBJ1-1	13	TRBV7-9
CASSLEERVRSTDTQYF	TGTGCCAGCAGCTTAGAGGAGCGGGTACGAAGCACAGATACGCAGTATTTT	NA	NA	TRBJ2-3	17	TRBV7-6
CASNSDGYNGGETQYF	TGTGCCAGCAACTCGGACGGTTACAATGGGGGGGAGACCCAGTACTTC	NA	NA	TRBJ2-5	16	TRBV9
CASSFSRGPFYEQYF	TGTGCCAGCAGCTTTTCAAGGGGTCCCTTTTACGAGCAGTACTTC	few	NA	TRBJ2-7	15	TRBV5-5
CASSAGQSVHQPQHF	TGTGCCAGCAGTGCGGGACAGTCAGTTCATCAGCCCCAGCATTTT	NA	TRBD1	TRBJ1-5	15	TRBV25-1
CASSLDPSSDEQFF	TGCGCCAGCAGCTTGGATCCTAGCAGCGATGAGCAGTTCTTC	NA	NA	TRBJ2-1	14	TRBV5-1
CASSLRGREDEQYF	TGTGCCAGCAGCTTAAGGGGCAGGGAAGACGAGCAGTACTTC	NA	NA	TRBJ2-7	14	TRBV7-3